What follows describes a single TCR beta chain. This CDR3 is 14 amino acids long. Per the germline V gene, CDR1 is SGHRS and CDR2 is YFSETQ. V shed 2 bases and J shed 6 bases, with 11 bases lying between them. The data derive from a study of technical replicates of blood from a handful of donors. Profiled with immunoSEQ multiplex PCR; TCRdb holds only in-frame clones, not every one. This table holds 91,000 or so clones, 95% found once. This sequence originates from a human donor in good health. J is TRBJ2-2 and V is TRBV5-1; weak D call: TRBD2 (6 bases). The sample comprised T cells isolated from PBMCs. The DNA for the CDR3 is TGCGCCAGCAGCTTCCCGGGGGACTCCGGGGAGCTGTTTTTT. Protein sequence: CASSFPGDSGELFF.